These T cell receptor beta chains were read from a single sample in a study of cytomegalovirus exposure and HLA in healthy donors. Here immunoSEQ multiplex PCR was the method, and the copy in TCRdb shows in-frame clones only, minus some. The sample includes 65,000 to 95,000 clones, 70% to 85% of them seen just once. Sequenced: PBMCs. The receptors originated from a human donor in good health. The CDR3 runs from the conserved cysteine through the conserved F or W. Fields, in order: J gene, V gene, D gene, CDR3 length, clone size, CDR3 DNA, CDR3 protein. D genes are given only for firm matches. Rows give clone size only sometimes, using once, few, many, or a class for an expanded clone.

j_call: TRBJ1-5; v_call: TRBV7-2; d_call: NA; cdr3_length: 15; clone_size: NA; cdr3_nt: TGTGCCAGCAGCTTAGGGGGCAGGGGCAATCAGCCCCAGCATTTT; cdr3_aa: CASSLGGRGNQPQHF
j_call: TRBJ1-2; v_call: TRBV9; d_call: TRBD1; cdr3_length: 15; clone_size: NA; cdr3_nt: TGTGCCAGCAGCCCTGGGGGACAGCGTAACTATGGCTACACCTTC; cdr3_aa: CASSPGGQRNYGYTF
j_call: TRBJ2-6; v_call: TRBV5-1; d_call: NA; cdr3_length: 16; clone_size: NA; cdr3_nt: TGCGCCAGCAGCTTGGTAACGGGGGCTGGGGCCAACGTCCTGACTTTC; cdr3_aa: CASSLVTGAGANVLTF
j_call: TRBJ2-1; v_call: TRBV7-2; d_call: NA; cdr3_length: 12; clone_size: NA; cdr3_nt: TGTGCCAGCAGCCCCTATTTCAATGAGCAGTTCTTC; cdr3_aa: CASSPYFNEQFF
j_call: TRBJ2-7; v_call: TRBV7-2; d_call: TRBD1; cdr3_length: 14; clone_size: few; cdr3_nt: TGTGCCAGCAGCTTAATCGCGACAGGGGGCGAGCAGTACTTC; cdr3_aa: CASSLIATGGEQYF
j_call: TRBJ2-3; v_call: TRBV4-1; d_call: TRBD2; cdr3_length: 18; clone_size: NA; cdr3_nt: TGCGCCAGCAGCCATCTCGCGCGAGGCAGCGGGGGGACGGATACGCAGTATTTT; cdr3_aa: CASSHLARGSGGTDTQYF
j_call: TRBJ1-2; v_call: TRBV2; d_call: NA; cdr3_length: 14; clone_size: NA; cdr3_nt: TGTGCCAGCACCTTCGGCGGCGGTAACTATGGCTACACCTTC; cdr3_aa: CASTFGGGNYGYTF
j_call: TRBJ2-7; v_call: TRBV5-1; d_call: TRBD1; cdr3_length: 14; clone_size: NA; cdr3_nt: TGCGCCAGCAGGTTAGCGGGACAGGGGAACGAGCAGTACTTC; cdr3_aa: CASRLAGQGNEQYF
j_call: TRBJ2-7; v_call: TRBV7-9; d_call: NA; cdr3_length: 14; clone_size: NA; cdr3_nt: TGTGCCAGCAGCTTAGATGCGCGGGTCTACGAGCAGTACTTC; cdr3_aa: CASSLDARVYEQYF
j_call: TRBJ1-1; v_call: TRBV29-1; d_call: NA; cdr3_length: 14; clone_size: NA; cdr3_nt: TGCAGCGTGGGGAGGCAGCCACAGTCCACTGAAGCTTTCTTT; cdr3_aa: CSVGRQPQSTEAFF
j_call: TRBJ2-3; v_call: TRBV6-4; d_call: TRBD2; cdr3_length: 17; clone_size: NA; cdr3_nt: TGTGCCAGCAGTGACAAAGGGGGTGGACTAGCGGGAGATACGCAGTATTTT; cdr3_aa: CASSDKGGGLAGDTQYF
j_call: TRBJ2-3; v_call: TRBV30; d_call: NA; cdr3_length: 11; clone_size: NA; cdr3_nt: TGTGCCTGGAGTAGCGCAGATACGCAGTATTTT; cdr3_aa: CAWSSADTQYF
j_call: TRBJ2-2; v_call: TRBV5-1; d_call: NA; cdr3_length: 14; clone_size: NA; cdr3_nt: TGCGCCAGCAGCTTGGGAGTAAACACCGGGGAGCTGTTTTTT; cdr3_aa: CASSLGVNTGELFF
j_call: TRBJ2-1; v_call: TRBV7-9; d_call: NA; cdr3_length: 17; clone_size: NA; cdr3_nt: TGTGCCAGCAGCTTAGACAAAGGAGACAGCCCTTACAATGAGCAGTTCTTC; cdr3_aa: CASSLDKGDSPYNEQFF
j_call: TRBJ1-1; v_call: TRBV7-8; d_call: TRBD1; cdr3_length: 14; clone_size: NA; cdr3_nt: TGTGCCAGCAGGGACAGGGCAATGAACACTGAAGCTTTCTTT; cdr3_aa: CASRDRAMNTEAFF
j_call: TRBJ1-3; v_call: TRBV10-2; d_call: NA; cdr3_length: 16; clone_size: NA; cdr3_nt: TGCGCCAGCAGTGAGTCCTACAGGCGGCGGGGAAACACCATATATTTT; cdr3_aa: CASSESYRRRGNTIYF
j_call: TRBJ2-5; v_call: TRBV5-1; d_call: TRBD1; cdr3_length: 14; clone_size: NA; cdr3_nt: TGCGCCAGCAGCAGAGGACAGGGCCAAGAGACCCAGTACTTC; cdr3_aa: CASSRGQGQETQYF
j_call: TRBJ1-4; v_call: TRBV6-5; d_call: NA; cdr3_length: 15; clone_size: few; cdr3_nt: TGTGCCAGCAGTTACTCGCTGGGCCTGAGCGAAAAACTGTTTTTT; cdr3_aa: CASSYSLGLSEKLFF
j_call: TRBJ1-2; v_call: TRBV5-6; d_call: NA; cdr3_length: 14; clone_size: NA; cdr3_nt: TGTGCCAGCAGCTTGTACAGGGCTGGGAGTGGCTACCCCTTC; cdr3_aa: CASSLYRAGSGYPF
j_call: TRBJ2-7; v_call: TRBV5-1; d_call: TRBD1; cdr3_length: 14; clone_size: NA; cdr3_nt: TGCGCCAGCAGCTTGGAGGGGACAGTCTACGAGCAGTACTTC; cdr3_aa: CASSLEGTVYEQYF
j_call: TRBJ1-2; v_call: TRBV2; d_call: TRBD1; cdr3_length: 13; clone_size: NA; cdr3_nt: TGTGCCAGCAGCGGACAGGGAGTGTATGGCTACACCTTC; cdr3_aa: CASSGQGVYGYTF
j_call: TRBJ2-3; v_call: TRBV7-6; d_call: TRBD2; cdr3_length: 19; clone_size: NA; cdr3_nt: TGTGCCAGCAGCCATACGGGACTAGCGGGGGGGCAGACGGCAGATACGCAGTATTTT; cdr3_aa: CASSHTGLAGGQTADTQYF
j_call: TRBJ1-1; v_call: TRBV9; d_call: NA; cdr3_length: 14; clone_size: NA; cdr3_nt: TGTGCCAGCAGCGTAGGGGCGGGTGACACTGAAGCTTTCTTT; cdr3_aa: CASSVGAGDTEAFF
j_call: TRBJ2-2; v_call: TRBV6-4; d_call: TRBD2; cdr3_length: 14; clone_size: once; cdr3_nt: TGTGCCAACCGGACAGCGGGGGACACCGGGGAGCTGTTTTTT; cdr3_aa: CANRTAGDTGELFF
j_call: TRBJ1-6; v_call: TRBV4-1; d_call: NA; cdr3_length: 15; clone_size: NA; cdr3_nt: TGCGCCAGCAGCCTAAGTGGCGAGGATGGTTCACCCCTCCACTTT; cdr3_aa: CASSLSGEDGSPLHF
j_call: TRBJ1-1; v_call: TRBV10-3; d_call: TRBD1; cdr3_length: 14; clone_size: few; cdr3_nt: TGTGCCATCAGTGAACAGGGGCTGAACACTGAAGCTTTCTTT; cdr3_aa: CAISEQGLNTEAFF
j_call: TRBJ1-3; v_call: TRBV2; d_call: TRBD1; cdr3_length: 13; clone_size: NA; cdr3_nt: TGTGCCAGCAAGGACAGGGCTGGAAACACCATATATTTT; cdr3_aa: CASKDRAGNTIYF
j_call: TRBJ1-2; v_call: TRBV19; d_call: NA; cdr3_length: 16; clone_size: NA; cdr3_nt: TGTGCCAGTAGTATAGATCTACGAGCTAACAGAGATGGCTACACCTTC; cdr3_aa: CASSIDLRANRDGYTF
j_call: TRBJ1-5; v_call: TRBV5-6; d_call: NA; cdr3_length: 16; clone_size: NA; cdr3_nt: TGTGCCAGCAGCTCCACAGTCTCCGGGGGCAATCAGCCCCAGCATTTT; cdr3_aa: CASSSTVSGGNQPQHF
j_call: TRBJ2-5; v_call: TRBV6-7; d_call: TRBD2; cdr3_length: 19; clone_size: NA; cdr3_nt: TGTGCCAGCAGTTACTCCTCAAAAAAAGCGGGGAAATCTCAGAGGGACCAGTACTTC; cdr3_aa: CASSYSSKKAGKSQRDQYF